This T cell receptor (beta chain) was profiled in a study of T cell responses to AZD1222 COVID-19 vaccine. Sequencing was performed with immunoSEQ multiplex PCR; in TCRdb, only in-frame clones are kept and a portion is missing. Of 130,000 to 150,000 clones in the sample, around 87% were seen once. The CDR3 spans 15 residues. Germline CDR1 LGHDT, CDR2 YNNKEL (reference sequence). V lost 4 bases and J lost 4; bases outside the gene matches: 8. This clone was found once. Its specificity is unknown. Study-wide points: Targeting of unmutated variant regions was reportedly seen in nearly half of spike-specific TCRs. CD4 TCRs associated with vaccination spanned spike, dominating at 160-218 and 743-854.

The receptor was derived from an adult in good health. This specimen was peripheral blood, taken on day 0 of AZD1222 vaccination. The rearrangement links TRBV3-1 (or the pseudogene TRBV3-2) to TRBJ1-2, with 8 bases aligning to TRBD1. For the CDR3, the DNA is TGTGCCAGCAGCCCAGGACAGGGCCCTTTCTATGGCTACACCTTC. This sequence encodes CASSPGQGPFYGYTF.